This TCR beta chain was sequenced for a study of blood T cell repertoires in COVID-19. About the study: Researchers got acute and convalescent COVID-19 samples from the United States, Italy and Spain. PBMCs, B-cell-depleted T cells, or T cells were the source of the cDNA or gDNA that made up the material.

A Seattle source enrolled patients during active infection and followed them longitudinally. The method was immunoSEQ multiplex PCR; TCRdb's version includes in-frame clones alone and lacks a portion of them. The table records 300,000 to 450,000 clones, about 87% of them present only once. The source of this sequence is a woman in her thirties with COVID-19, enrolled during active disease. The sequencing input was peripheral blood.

The CDR3: CASSQESATARQPQHF. The CDR3 DNA follows: TGCGCCAGCAGCCAAGAATCGGCGACAGCCAGACAGCCCCAGCATTTT. This chain uses TRBV4-1 with TRBJ1-5; D possibly corresponds to TRBD1 (5 bases). The germline V gene encodes CDR1 MGHRA and CDR2 YSYEKL. This CDR3 is 16 amino acids long. Trimming removed 0 bases from V and 7 bases from J, with 16 bases in between.